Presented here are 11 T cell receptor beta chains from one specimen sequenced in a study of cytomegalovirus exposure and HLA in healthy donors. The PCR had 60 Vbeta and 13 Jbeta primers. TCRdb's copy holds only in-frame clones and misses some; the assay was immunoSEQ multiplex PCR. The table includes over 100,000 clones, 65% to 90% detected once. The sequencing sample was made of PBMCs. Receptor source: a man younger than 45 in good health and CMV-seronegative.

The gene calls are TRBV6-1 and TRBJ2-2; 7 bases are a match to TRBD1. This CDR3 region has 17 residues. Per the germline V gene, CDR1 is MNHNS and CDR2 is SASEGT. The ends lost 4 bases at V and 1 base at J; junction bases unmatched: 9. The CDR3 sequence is CASSAGGEGLNTGELFF. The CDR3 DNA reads TGTGCCAGCAGTGCAGGGGGAGAGGGGTTGAACACCGGGGAGCTGTTTTTT.

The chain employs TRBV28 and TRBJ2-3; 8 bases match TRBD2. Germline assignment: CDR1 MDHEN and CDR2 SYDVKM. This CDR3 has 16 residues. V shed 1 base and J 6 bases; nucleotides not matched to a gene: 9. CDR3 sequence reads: CASSLLVAGPQDTQYF. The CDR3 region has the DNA TGTGCCAGCAGTTTATTGGTAGCGGGGCCCCAGGATACGCAGTATTTT.

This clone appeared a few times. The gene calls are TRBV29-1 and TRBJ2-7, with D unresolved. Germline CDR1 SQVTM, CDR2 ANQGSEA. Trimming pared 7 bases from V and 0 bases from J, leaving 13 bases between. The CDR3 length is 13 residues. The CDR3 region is CSAFGSSSYEQYF. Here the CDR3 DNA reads TGCAGCGCGTTCGGTAGTAGCTCCTACGAGCAGTACTTC.

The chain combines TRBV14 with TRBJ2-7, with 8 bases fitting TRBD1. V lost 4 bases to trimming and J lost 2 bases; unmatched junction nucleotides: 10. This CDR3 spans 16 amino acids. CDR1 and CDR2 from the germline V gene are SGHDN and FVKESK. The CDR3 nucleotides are TGTGCCAGCAGCCTATTGACAGGGGATCCCGCCTACGAGCAGTACTTC. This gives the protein CASSLLTGDPAYEQYF.

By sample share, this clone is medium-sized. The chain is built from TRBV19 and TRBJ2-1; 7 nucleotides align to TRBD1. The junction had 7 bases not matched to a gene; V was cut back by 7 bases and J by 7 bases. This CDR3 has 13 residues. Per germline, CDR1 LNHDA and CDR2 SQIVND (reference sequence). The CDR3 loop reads CASTETGWNEQFF. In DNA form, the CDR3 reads TGTGCCAGTACCGAGACAGGGTGGAATGAGCAGTTCTTC.

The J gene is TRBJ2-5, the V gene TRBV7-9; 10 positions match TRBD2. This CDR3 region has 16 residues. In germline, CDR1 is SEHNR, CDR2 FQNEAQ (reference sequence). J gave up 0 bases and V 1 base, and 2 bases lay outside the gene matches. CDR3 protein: CASSLGLAGDQETQYF. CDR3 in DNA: TGTGCCAGCAGCTTAGGGCTAGCGGGGGACCAAGAGACCCAGTACTTC.

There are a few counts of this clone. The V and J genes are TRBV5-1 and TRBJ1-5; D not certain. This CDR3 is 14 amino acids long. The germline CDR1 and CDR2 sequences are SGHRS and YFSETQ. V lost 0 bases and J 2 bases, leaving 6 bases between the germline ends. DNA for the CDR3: TGCGCCAGCAGCTTGGGGGGAGGCAATCAGCCCCAGCATTTT. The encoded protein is CASSLGGGNQPQHF.

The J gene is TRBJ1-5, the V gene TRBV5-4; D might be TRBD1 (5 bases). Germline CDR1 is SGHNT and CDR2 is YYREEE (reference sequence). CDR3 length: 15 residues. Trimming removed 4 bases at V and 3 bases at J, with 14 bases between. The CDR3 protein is CASSPGGDPNQPQHF. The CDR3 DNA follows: TGTGCCAGCAGCCCAGGAGGGGACCCCAATCAGCCCCAGCATTTT.

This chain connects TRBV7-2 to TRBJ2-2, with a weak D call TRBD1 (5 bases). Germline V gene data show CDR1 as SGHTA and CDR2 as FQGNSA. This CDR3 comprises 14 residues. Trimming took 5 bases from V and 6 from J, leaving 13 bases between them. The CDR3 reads CASSLSLTAGELFF. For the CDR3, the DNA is TGTGCCAGCAGCCTTTCCCTGACAGCCGGGGAGCTGTTTTTT.

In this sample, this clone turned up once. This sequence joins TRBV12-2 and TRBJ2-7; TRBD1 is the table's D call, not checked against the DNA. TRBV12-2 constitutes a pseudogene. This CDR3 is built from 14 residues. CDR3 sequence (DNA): TGTGCACGAGAGGGGGACCGCCCTTACTACGAGCAGTACTTC. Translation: CAREGDRPYYEQYF.

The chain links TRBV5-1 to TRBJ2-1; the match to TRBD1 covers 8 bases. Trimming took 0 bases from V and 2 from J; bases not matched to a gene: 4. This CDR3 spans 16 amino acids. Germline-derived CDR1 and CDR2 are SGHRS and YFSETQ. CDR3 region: CASSLATGVAYNEQFF. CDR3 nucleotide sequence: TGCGCCAGCAGCTTGGCGACAGGGGTGGCCTACAATGAGCAGTTCTTC.